The 30 T cell receptor beta chains in this list originate from one sample, sequenced in a study of CXCR3-negative and CXCR3-positive naive CD8 T cells. UMI-labeled TRB cDNA libraries were prepared by 5' RACE. TCRdb reprocessed the 5' RACE reads and keeps a single row for each CDR3 protein, giving no DNA. The sample table sets out over 70,000 distinct CDR3 sequences. Sample: naive CXCR3- CD8+ T cells from blood. Subset noted: CD45RO-CCR7+CD27+CD95- naive CD8+ T cells lacking CXCR3 (TNR3-). The receptors come from a human donor in good health. Some clones in this sample may be carry-over from other donors' samples.

The J gene is TRBJ2-1, the V gene TRBV7-9; with no DNA, the TCRdb D assignment of TRBD1 cannot be verified. Looked up from germline, CDR1 is SEHNR and CDR2 is FQNEAQ (reference sequence). This CDR3 contains 13 residues. CDR3 region: CASSLDRVEEQFF.

The chain joins TRBV7-9 to TRBJ1-1. The CDR3 has 13 amino acids. Germline V lookup: CDR1 SEHNR, CDR2 FQNEAQ (reference sequence). The CDR3 protein is CASKYDIGTEAFF.

The CDR3 protein is CASSLVPTGGANYGYTF. The chain employs TRBV7-8 and TRBJ1-2; there is no DNA to check the TCRdb D call of TRBD1. The CDR3 sequence is 17 residues long. In germline, CDR1 is SGHVS, CDR2 FQNEAQ.

V usage is TRBV28 and J usage is TRBJ2-7. CDR3 length: 14 residues. Germline V gene sequence: CDR1 MDHEN, CDR2 SYDVKM. CDR3 sequence: CASSLFKGTYEQYF.

The gene calls are TRBV28 and TRBJ2-2. The CDR3 consists of 16 residues. The germline gives CDR1 MDHEN, CDR2 SYDVKM. CDR3 loop: CASRMTQFIDTGELFF.

This chain connects TRBV20-1 to TRBJ2-1; as DNA is missing, the TRBD1 call by TCRdb cannot be tested. Germline V gives CDR1 DFQATT, CDR2 SNEGSKA (reference sequence). The CDR3 has 14 residues. The CDR3 protein is CSARGLARYNEQFF.

The chain carries TRBV27 and TRBJ1-2; TCRdb calls TRBD1, which cannot be checked without DNA. The germline gives CDR1 MNHEY, CDR2 SMNVEV (reference sequence). CDR3 length: 18 residues. The CDR3 region is CASSHARDRGLLIYGYTF.

The chain links TRBV5-1 to TRBJ2-7; TCRdb's D gene call, TRBD1, goes unchecked for lack of DNA. Per germline, CDR1 SGHRS and CDR2 YFSETQ. The CDR3 has 15 residues. The CDR3 loop is CASSLSPGGVYEQYF.

The chain employs TRBV6-2 or TRBV6-3 and TRBJ2-5; absent DNA, TCRdb's TRBD1 call cannot be checked. The V gene's germline CDR1 is MNHEY and CDR2 SVGEGT. This CDR3 contains 16 residues. The CDR3 region is CASRPSGGASSETQYF.

V gene TRBV10-1 combines with J gene TRBJ1-1; there is no DNA to check the TCRdb D call of TRBD1. The CDR3 is 13 residues long. The germline gives CDR1 WNHNN, CDR2 SYGVQD (reference sequence). CDR3: CATKRGMNTEAFF.

V usage is TRBV28 and J usage is TRBJ2-7; the D call from TCRdb, TRBD1, cannot be confirmed without DNA. CDR3 size: 15 residues. Per germline, CDR1 MDHEN and CDR2 SYDVKM. The CDR3 here is CASSPRGGRGYEQYF.

The chain has TRBV29-1 and TRBJ2-2. Germline V CDR1 and CDR2: SQVTM, ANQGSEA. The CDR3 extends over 11 amino acids. The CDR3: CSVEFGGELFF.

The chain carries TRBV6-6 and TRBJ2-2; checking the TCRdb D call of TRBD1 is not possible without DNA. CDR1 MNHNY and CDR2 SVGAGI come from the germline V gene (reference sequence). The CDR3 is 13 residues long. The CDR3: CASNQGNTGELFF.

V and J are TRBV7-2 and TRBJ2-3; as DNA is missing, the TRBD1 call by TCRdb cannot be tested. Germline loops: CDR1 SGHTA, CDR2 FQGNSA. The CDR3 has 15 amino acids. CDR3 residues: CASSKRTDSTDTQYF.

V usage is TRBV5-1 and J usage is TRBJ2-1; absent DNA, TCRdb's TRBD1 call cannot be checked. Per the germline V gene, CDR1 is SGHRS and CDR2 is YFSETQ. CDR3 length equals 16 residues. CDR3: CASSLEDTSSYNEQFF. Looking up the rest from reference TRBV5-1 and TRBJ2-1 gives the full variable domain: KAGVTQTPRYLIKTRGQQVTLSCSPISGHRSVSWYQQTPGQGLQFLFEYFSETQRNKGNFPGRFSGRQFSNSRSEMNVSTLELGDSALYLCASSLEDTSSYNEQFFGPGTRLTVL.

The chain links TRBV21-1 to TRBJ1-5; TCRdb returns TRBD1, unconfirmable since there is no DNA. TRBV21-1 is a pseudogene. The CDR3 totals 18 residues. The CDR3 loop is CASTILLGVTNPYQPQHF.

The chain links TRBV15 to TRBJ2-7; lacking DNA, the TRBD1 call made by TCRdb goes unchecked. This CDR3 has 12 amino acids. The germline V gene encodes CDR1 LNHNV and CDR2 YYDKDF (reference sequence). The CDR3 is CATSRDRQGVFF. The full variable domain, completed using reference TRBV15 and TRBJ2-7, is DAMVIQNPRYQVTQFGKPVTLSCSQTLNHNVMYWYQQKSSQAPKLLFHYYDKDFNNEADTPDNFQSRRPNTSFCFLDIRSPGLGDTAMYLCATSRDRQGVFFGPGTRLTVT.

The genes are TRBV7-3 and TRBJ2-1; TCRdb selects TRBD2, and the lack of DNA leaves this call unchecked. Germline V CDR1 and CDR2: SGHTA, FQGTGA. This CDR3 region has 15 residues. The CDR3 is CASSFGAGGFDEQFF.

The V call is TRBV20-1, the J call TRBJ2-7. The CDR3 is made up of 12 amino acids. CDR1 is DFQATT, CDR2 SNEGSKA, per germline (reference sequence). CDR3 sequence reads: CSASARSYEQYF.

This chain uses TRBV28 with TRBJ2-5; TCRdb lists TRBD2, though no DNA is available to test this call. Germline V gene lookup returns CDR1 MDHEN and CDR2 SYDVKM. The CDR3 loop spans 13 amino acids. The CDR3 spells CASSAGLARTQYF.

The chain employs TRBV13 and TRBJ2-7; there is no DNA to check the TCRdb D call of TRBD1. Germline CDR1 PRHDT, CDR2 FYEKMQ (reference sequence). The CDR3 consists of 12 residues. CDR3: CASSRDGYEQYF.

V usage is TRBV7-9 and J usage is TRBJ1-4. This CDR3 comprises 15 residues. Looked up from germline, CDR1 is SEHNR and CDR2 is FQNEAQ (reference sequence). CDR3 in amino acids: CASSYPRDFNEKLFF.

The J gene is TRBJ2-1, the V gene TRBV7-8; TCRdb's D call of TRBD1 is untestable without DNA. CDR3 length: 11 residues. Per the germline V gene, CDR1 is SGHVS and CDR2 is FQNEAQ. CDR3 residues: CASMGHNEQFF.

The J gene is TRBJ1-5, the V gene TRBV5-5; without DNA, the TCRdb call of TRBD1 cannot be checked. CDR3 size: 14 residues. Looked up from germline, CDR1 is SGHKS and CDR2 is YYEKEE (reference sequence). The chain's CDR3 is CASREDRVGQPQHF. The whole variable domain, filled in from reference TRBV5-5 and TRBJ1-5, reads DAGVTQSPTHLIKTRGQQVTLRCSPISGHKSVSWYQQVLGQGPQFIFQYYEKEERGRGNFPDRFSARQFPNYSSELNVNALLLGDSALYLCASREDRVGQPQHFGDGTRLSIL.

The chain has TRBV6-1 and TRBJ2-5. The CDR3 runs to 15 residues. Germline-derived CDR1 and CDR2 are MNHNS and SASEGT. CDR3: CASSADTKTQETQYF.

The chain links TRBV30 to TRBJ1-4. The V gene's germline CDR1 is GTSNPN and CDR2 SVGIG (reference sequence). The CDR3 extends over 12 amino acids. The CDR3 protein is CAWSYTNEKLFF. Based on the CDR3 plus reference TRBV30 and TRBJ1-4, the full variable domain is SQTIHQWPATLVQPVGSPLSLECTVEGTSNPNLYWYRQAAGRGLQLLFYSVGIGQISSEVPQNLSASRPQDRQFILSSKKLLLSDSGFYLCAWSYTNEKLFFGSGTQLSVL.

The rearrangement links TRBV7-8 to TRBJ2-7; the TCRdb call, TRBD2, lacks DNA for checking. From germline, CDR1 is SGHVS and CDR2 FQNEAQ. The CDR3 consists of 14 residues. CDR3 amino acids: CASSSGTSRYEQYF.

This chain connects TRBV4-3 to TRBJ2-7. The length of the CDR3 is 15 residues. CDR1 is LGHNA, CDR2 YSLEER, per germline. The CDR3: CASSQRNRDSYEQYF.

V and J are TRBV3-1 and TRBJ1-5. The CDR3 runs 15 residues. Germline lookup yields CDR1 LGHDT and CDR2 YNNKEL (reference sequence). CDR3 region: CASSQKGGSEQPQHF.

This sequence joins TRBV7-9 and TRBJ2-7; TCRdb selects TRBD2, and the lack of DNA leaves this call unchecked. Germline CDR1 is SEHNR and CDR2 is FQNEAQ (reference sequence). The CDR3 loop spans 16 amino acids. This chain's CDR3 is CASSPTGPYTSYEQYF.